These 31 T cell receptor beta chains were all obtained from the same sample, sequenced in a study of OX40 agonist ivuxolimab in advanced cancers. Assay used: immunoSEQ multiplex PCR; TCRdb lists only in-frame clones, some missing. The data hold fewer than 70,000 clones, with roughly 80% observed a single time. The sequenced sample was CD4+ or CD8+ T cells sorted from blood, obtained in a trial of the OX40 agonist ivuxolimab. The source of these receptors is an adult with an advanced solid tumor such as melanoma, head and neck, liver or kidney cancer.

This rearrangement joins TRBV28 to TRBJ1-2; D is perhaps TRBD1 (5 bases). CDR1 MDHEN and CDR2 SYDVKM come from the germline V gene. The CDR3 has 13 amino acids. V dropped 3 bases and J dropped 10 bases, with 15 bases sitting between them. CDR3 residues: CASSFGGSVVYTF. The CDR3 DNA reads TGTGCCAGCAGTTTTGGGGGGTCGGTTGTCTACACCTTC.

V usage is TRBV2 and J usage is TRBJ1-6, with D unclear. V was trimmed by 4 bases and J by 5 bases, leaving 15 bases between them. Germline CDR1 SNHLY, CDR2 FYNNEI. The CDR3 consists of 16 residues. The CDR3 sequence: CASSGVGNYNNSPLHF. CDR3 nucleotides: TGTGCCAGCAGTGGGGTGGGGAACTATAATAATTCACCCCTCCACTTT.

The V and J genes are TRBV19 and TRBJ1-6; D gene ambiguous. The germline gives CDR1 LNHDA, CDR2 SQIVND (reference sequence). The CDR3 covers 12 residues. V shed 8 bases and J shed 4 bases, with 6 bases lying between them. CDR3: CASGQYNSPLHF. The DNA of the CDR3 is TGTGCCAGTGGGCAGTATAATTCACCCCTCCACTTT.

The genes are TRBV9 and TRBJ1-2; TRBD1 might be the D (5 bases). V dropped 3 bases and J dropped 7 bases, with 13 bases sitting between them. Germline CDR1 reads SGDLS; CDR2 reads YYNGEE. This CDR3 has 13 residues. The CDR3 region is CASSEDSRGGYTF. CDR3 sequence (DNA): TGTGCCAGCAGCGAAGACAGTAGGGGTGGCTACACCTTC.

CDR3 coding DNA: TGTGCCAGCAGCCAACTATTGGGCGGTGAAGCTTTCTTT. Amino acids: CASSQLLGGEAFF. The rearrangement links TRBV14 to TRBJ1-1; no firm D call. Germline V gene sequence: CDR1 SGHDN, CDR2 FVKESK. The CDR3 covers 13 residues. V was pared by 2 bases and J by 7 bases, with 11 bases between.

The gene calls are TRBV6-6 and TRBJ2-7; 8 bases align to TRBD2. Germline V lookup: CDR1 MNHNY, CDR2 SVGAGI (reference sequence). The V and J ends lost 2 bases and 3 bases, in that order; junction bases with no gene match: 9. This CDR3 comprises 16 residues. The CDR3: CASSYPPGGGGYEQYF. DNA for the CDR3: TGTGCCAGCAGTTACCCTCCGGGAGGGGGGGGCTACGAGCAGTACTTC.

V is TRBV19 and J is TRBJ1-2; TRBD1 is a possible D gene (5 bases). The ends were cut back, 8 bases at V and 4 bases at J, with 17 bases in the middle. Germline lookup yields CDR1 LNHDA and CDR2 SQIVND (reference sequence). The CDR3 extends over 14 amino acids. The CDR3 nucleotides read TGTGCCAGTTCGGTAGGGGCTGCGGGCTATGGCTACACCTTC. Translation gives CASSVGAAGYGYTF. The complete variable domain, with remaining parts taken from reference TRBV19 and TRBJ1-2, reads DGGITQSPKYLFRKEGQNVTLSCEQNLNHDAMYWYRQDPGQGLRLIYYSQIVNDFQKGDIAEGYSVSREKKESFPLTVTSAQKNPTAFYLCASSVGAAGYGYTFGSGTRLTVV.

The rearrangement joins TRBV11-2 to TRBJ1-6; 7 bases are a match to TRBD1. The CDR3 sequence is 15 residues long. The V segment lost 6 bases and the J segment 8 bases; nucleotides outside the gene matches: 10. The germline gives CDR1 SGHAT, CDR2 FQNNGV. The CDR3 DNA reads as TGTGCCAGCAGGTGGGGGGCAGGGGGTCATTCACCCCTCCACTTT. Amino acids: CASRWGAGGHSPLHF.

V usage is TRBV6-5 and J usage is TRBJ2-7, with D possibly TRBD1 on 5 matching bases. The V end lost 5 bases, the J end lost 4 bases, and 15 bases lay between the germline ends. The length of the CDR3 is 14 residues. The germline V gene has CDR1 MNHEY and CDR2 SVGAGI. In DNA form, the CDR3 reads TGTGCCAGCAGTGTGCAGGGTGCGATGTACGAGCAGTACTTC. Protein: CASSVQGAMYEQYF.

This clone was found once. The V and J genes are TRBV7-3 and TRBJ2-7, with a tentative D call TRBD1 (6 bases). The germline CDR1 and CDR2 sequences are SGHTA and FQGTGA. The CDR3 runs to 13 residues. V gave up 2 bases and J gave up 6 bases, with 11 bases separating them. The CDR3 sequence: CASSLYTGREQYF. CDR3 DNA: TGTGCCAGCAGCTTATATACAGGGCGCGAGCAGTACTTC. Complete variable domain (other parts from reference TRBV7-3 and TRBJ2-7): GAGVSQTPSNKVTEKGKYVELRCDPISGHTALYWYRQSLGQGPEFLIYFQGTGAADDSGLPNDRFFAVRPEGSVSTLKIQRTERGDSAVYLCASSLYTGREQYFGPGTRLTVT.

This sequence joins TRBV29-1 and TRBJ1-5, with a tentative D call TRBD1 (5 bases). This CDR3 spans 14 amino acids. Germline CDR1 and CDR2: SQVTM and ANQGSEA. V shed 4 bases and J shed 5 bases, with 15 bases lying between them. The CDR3 reads CSVARQGRDQPQHF. The CDR3 nucleotides are TGCAGCGTTGCTCGGCAGGGTAGGGATCAGCCCCAGCATTTT.

The chain is built from TRBV7-8 and TRBJ1-2; the D is unclear. Germline V gives CDR1 SGHVS, CDR2 FQNEAQ. The CDR3 is 13 amino acids. The V end was cut by 1 base, the J end by 5 bases, with 8 bases between. In DNA form, the CDR3 reads TGTGCCAGCAGCTTAGATACGCGGTATGGCTACACCTTC. Amino acids: CASSLDTRYGYTF.

In this sample, this clone turned up once. The J gene is TRBJ2-7, the V gene TRBV9; D unclear. The V end lost 2 bases, the J end lost 1 base, and 10 bases lay between the germline ends. The CDR3 has 14 amino acids. Germline CDR1 is SGDLS and CDR2 is YYNGEE. This CDR3 reads CASSVTGGSYEQYF. CDR3 nucleotides: TGTGCCAGCAGCGTTACTGGTGGTTCCTACGAGCAGTACTTC.

The chain couples TRBV5-4 to TRBJ2-3; D may be TRBD2 (5 bases). CDR1 SGHNT and CDR2 YYREEE come from the germline V gene (reference sequence). Trimming left V 2 bases short and J 1 base short, with 11 bases between. The CDR3 is 15 amino acids. The CDR3 spells CASSLRTVGTDTQYF. CDR3 nucleotides: TGTGCCAGCAGCTTACGGACTGTCGGCACAGATACGCAGTATTTT.

This clone was detected only a few times. The chain recombines TRBV10-3 with TRBJ1-6; tentatively, D is TRBD1 (5 bases). V gave up 0 bases and J gave up 8 bases, with 11 bases separating them. The CDR3 extends over 15 amino acids. CDR1 is ENHRY, CDR2 SYGVKD, per germline. Here the CDR3 DNA reads TGTGCCATCAGTGAGTCGGGCGGGGCGGATTCACCCCTCCACTTT. The encoded protein is CAISESGGADSPLHF.

This clone was seen just once. CDR3 nucleotide sequence: TGTGCCAGCAGCCAGACAGGGGGACAGCCCCAGCATTTT. It encodes CASSQTGGQPQHF. The gene calls are TRBV6-6 and TRBJ1-5; 9 bases are shared with TRBD1. Germline V CDR1 and CDR2: MNHNY, SVGAGI (reference sequence). Trimming cost V 6 bases and J 7 bases; bases outside gene matches: 4. The CDR3 runs to 13 residues.

V usage is TRBV5-5 and J usage is TRBJ2-1; D is undetermined. The ends were cut back, 0 bases at V and 6 bases at J, with 19 bases in the middle. Germline CDR1 is SGHKS and CDR2 is YYEKEE (reference sequence). The CDR3 is 17 amino acids. The CDR3 sequence: CASSLVPTRTASNEQFF. In DNA form, the CDR3 reads TGTGCCAGCAGCTTGGTCCCGACGAGAACAGCATCCAATGAGCAGTTCTTC.

The chain employs TRBV18 and TRBJ2-5; 8 bases are shared with TRBD1. Germline V lookup: CDR1 KGHSH, CDR2 LQKENI. Germline trimming cut 3 bases from V and 1 base from J; bases unmatched to any gene: 4. The CDR3 consists of 15 residues. The CDR3 nucleotides are TGTGCCAGCTCACCTTACAGGGGGACCCAAGAGACCCAGTACTTC. Encoded protein: CASSPYRGTQETQYF.

Worth noting for this clone: Additional DNA sequences in this sample encode the identical CDR3. The chain employs TRBV29-1 and TRBJ1-2; D is ambiguous. Deletions cut 0 bases from V and 4 bases from J, with 15 bases between. Germline loops: CDR1 SQVTM, CDR2 ANQGSEA. The CDR3 length is 15 residues. CDR3 protein: CSVEDRQALFYGYTF. For the CDR3, the DNA is TGCAGCGTTGAAGATCGGCAGGCCCTCTTCTATGGCTACACCTTC.

CDR3 sequence: CASSLGRAGYF. The CDR3 coding sequence is TGTGCCAGCAGCTTAGGGCGCGCAGGGTATTTT. V gene TRBV11-2 combines with J gene TRBJ2-3; D unresolved. Trimming left V 1 base short and J 14 bases short, with 10 bases between. The germline V gene encodes CDR1 SGHAT and CDR2 FQNNGV. The CDR3 sequence is 11 residues long. The entire variable domain, with the rest obtained from reference TRBV11-2 and TRBJ2-3, is as follows: EAGVAQSPRYKIIEKRQSVAFWCNPISGHATLYWYQQILGQGPKLLIQFQNNGVVDDSQLPKDRFSAERLKGVDSTLKIQPAKLEDSAVYLCASSLGRAGYFGPGTRLTVL.

The genes are TRBV20-1 and TRBJ1-1; 7 bases align to TRBD1. The V gene end was trimmed by 7 bases and the J gene end by 7 bases; junction bases not matched to a gene: 6. The CDR3 runs to 11 residues. CDR1 and CDR2 from the germline V gene are DFQATT and SNEGSKA (reference sequence). The CDR3 nucleotides read TGCAGTGGCCAGGGGACAGATGAAGCTTTCTTT. Encoded protein: CSGQGTDEAFF.

This chain links TRBV9 with TRBJ2-5; D is unresolved. The CDR3 covers 12 residues. V lost 4 bases and J 0 bases, leaving 4 bases between the germline ends. Germline V CDR1 and CDR2: SGDLS, YYNGEE. CDR3 amino acids: CASSNNQETQYF. The CDR3 bases are TGTGCCAGCAGCAATAACCAAGAGACCCAGTACTTC.

The V gene is TRBV5-1, the J gene TRBJ2-5; tentatively, D is TRBD1 or TRBD2 (5 bases each). V dropped 5 bases and J dropped 1 base, with 15 bases sitting between them. This CDR3 contains 15 residues. Germline V gene lookup returns CDR1 SGHRS and CDR2 YFSETQ. The CDR3 nucleotides are TGCGCCAGCAGGGGGGATCGGAGAAGCCAAGAGACCCAGTACTTC. Its translation: CASRGDRRSQETQYF. The variable domain in full, completed from reference TRBV5-1 and TRBJ2-5, reads KAGVTQTPRYLIKTRGQQVTLSCSPISGHRSVSWYQQTPGQGLQFLFEYFSETQRNKGNFPGRFSGRQFSNSRSEMNVSTLELGDSALYLCASRGDRRSQETQYFGPGTRLLVL.

The chain uses TRBV29-1 and TRBJ2-7; D is uncertain. V was clipped by 3 bases and J by 5 bases, with 11 bases between them. The V gene's germline CDR1 is SQVTM and CDR2 ANQGSEA. The CDR3 loop spans 12 amino acids. CDR3 DNA sequence: TGCAGCGTTGAGCACGGTTCGAACGAGCAGTACTTC. Its translation is CSVEHGSNEQYF.

The J gene is TRBJ1-5, the V gene TRBV19; maybe TRBD1 (6 bases). CDR1 is LNHDA, CDR2 SQIVND, per germline (reference sequence). The CDR3 runs to 13 residues. V lost 5 bases and J 6 bases, leaving 11 bases between the germline ends. The DNA for the CDR3 is TGTGCCAGTAGTTCACAGGGCGGTCAGCCCCAGCATTTT. Translated, it gives CASSSQGGQPQHF.

This rearrangement joins TRBV2 to TRBJ1-4; a possible D gene is TRBD1 (6 bases). This CDR3 spans 13 amino acids. Germline CDR1 SNHLY, CDR2 FYNNEI. Trimming stripped 8 bases from V and 2 bases from J, with 9 bases between. This chain's CDR3 is CASHRATNEKLFF. The DNA for the CDR3 is TGTGCCAGCCACAGGGCTACTAATGAAAAACTGTTTTTT.

This clone has just a few counts. The V and J genes are TRBV7-9 and TRBJ1-2, with D possibly matching TRBD1 (5 bases). Trimming pared 5 bases from V and 5 bases from J, leaving 9 bases between. Germline CDR1 reads SEHNR; CDR2 reads FQNEAQ (reference sequence). This CDR3 has 12 amino acids. The CDR3 region has the DNA TGTGCCAGCAGCGGCGGGGGGTATGGCTACACCTTC. This codes for CASSGGGYGYTF.

The chain carries TRBV27 and TRBJ1-4, with D hard to call. CDR3 size: 13 residues. Germline CDR1 MNHEY, CDR2 SMNVEV (reference sequence). The V gene lost 7 bases and the J gene lost 8 bases, with 14 bases spanning the gap. CDR3: CASMDWESEKLFF. The CDR3 nucleotides are TGTGCCAGCATGGACTGGGAGAGCGAAAAACTGTTTTTT.

The chain employs TRBV7-9 and TRBJ2-3; 8 bases are a match to TRBD2. This CDR3 has 17 residues. Germline lookup yields CDR1 SEHNR and CDR2 FQNEAQ (reference sequence). With 4 bases clipped from V and 4 bases from J, the junction kept 13 bases outside the gene matches. The CDR3 DNA follows: TGTGCCAGCAGCTCTTATATTGCGGCGGGAGGCTCAGATACGCAGTATTTT. Its protein is CASSSYIAAGGSDTQYF.

There are a few counts of this clone. This sequence joins TRBV11-1 and TRBJ2-7; 8 positions match TRBD1. The CDR3 spans 12 residues. V lost 10 bases to trimming and J lost 4 bases; unmatched junction nucleotides: 6. Germline CDR1 and CDR2: SGHAT and FQDESV (reference sequence). CDR3 loop: CATPQGEYEQYF. CDR3 DNA sequence: TGTGCCACCCCACAGGGGGAGTACGAGCAGTACTTC.

This clone came up a few times. The rearrangement uses TRBV27 and TRBJ2-3, with D perhaps TRBD1 (7 bases). The CDR3 length is 17 residues. Germline CDR1 reads MNHEY; CDR2 reads SMNVEV (reference sequence). Trimming cost V 1 base and J 4 bases, with 18 bases left between them. The CDR3 sequence: CASSLFFQGGRADTQYF. CDR3 bases: TGTGCCAGCAGTTTATTTTTTCAGGGGGGTCGGGCAGATACGCAGTATTTT.